The 25 T cell receptor beta chains below come from one sample, sequenced in a study of shared clonotypes between healthy human individuals. The table came from immunoSEQ multiplex PCR; TCRdb's copy has only in-frame clones and leaves some out. Of about 1 million clones detected, about 80% appear once; the ten largest clones hold 1.4% to 1.5%. The material sequenced was memory CD4+ T cells sorted from blood. Subset described: CD45RA-negative fraction. The receptors stem from a man in his late teens or twenties in good health.

This clone was recorded only once. This rearrangement joins TRBV6-1 to TRBJ2-7, with D possibly called TRBD1 or TRBD2 (5 bases each). CDR1 and CDR2 from the germline V gene are MNHNS and SASEGT. This CDR3 has 15 amino acids. The V gene lost 3 bases and the J gene lost 7 bases, with 19 bases spanning the gap. The CDR3: CASSDRAIGAGEQYF. In nucleotides, the CDR3 is TGTGCCAGCAGTGATCGAGCCATCGGGGCCGGGGAGCAGTACTTC.

This clone was detected only once. CDR3 DNA sequence: TGTGCCAGCAGCGTCACCTTATTAGGACTAGCGGGAGACAATGAGCAGTTCTTC. It codes for CASSVTLLGLAGDNEQFF. This chain connects TRBV9 to TRBJ2-1, with 13 positions matching TRBD2. Per the germline V gene, CDR1 is SGDLS and CDR2 is YYNGEE. The CDR3 is made up of 18 amino acids. V shed 2 bases and J 5 bases; nucleotides not matched to a gene: 10.

The rearrangement links TRBV6-5 to TRBJ2-5; D is unclear. V dropped 7 bases and J dropped 5 bases, with 8 bases sitting between them. Germline V gives CDR1 MNHEY, CDR2 SVGAGI. This CDR3 has 11 amino acids. CDR3 coding DNA: TGTGCCAGCAAAACCTCGGAGACCCAGTACTTC. Protein product: CASKTSETQYF.

This clone was seen a few times. This chain uses TRBV19 with TRBJ2-7; weak D call: TRBD2 (5 bases). CDR1 and CDR2 from the germline V gene are LNHDA and SQIVND (reference sequence). The V end was cut by 4 bases, the J end by 1 base, with 8 bases between. The CDR3 loop spans 13 amino acids. The CDR3 sequence: CASSRRASYEQYF. In nucleotides, the CDR3 is TGTGCCAGTAGTAGGCGGGCTTCCTACGAGCAGTACTTC.

The CDR3: CASSPSGGSRETQYF. CDR3 DNA sequence: TGTGCCAGCAGTCCTAGCGGGGGCTCTCGGGAGACCCAGTACTTC. The rearrangement joins TRBV28 to TRBJ2-5; 10 nucleotides agree with TRBD2. The CDR3 sequence is 15 residues long. The germline V gene has CDR1 MDHEN and CDR2 SYDVKM. After removal of 5 bases from V and 5 bases from J, the junction contained 8 bases not matched to a gene.

The chain is built from TRBV9 and TRBJ2-5; 9 bases match TRBD2. This CDR3 region has 17 residues. J gave up 0 bases and V 0 bases, and 6 bases lay outside the gene matches. From germline, CDR1 is SGDLS and CDR2 YYNGEE. This CDR3 is CASSVATSGGYQETQYF. Written as DNA, the CDR3 is TGTGCCAGCAGCGTAGCTACGAGCGGGGGGTACCAAGAGACCCAGTACTTC.

The CDR3 sequence: CASSLIAGAYEQYF. The DNA of the CDR3 is TGTGCCAGCAGTTTAATAGCGGGAGCCTACGAGCAGTACTTC. This rearrangement joins TRBV6-5 to TRBJ2-7; 9 nucleotides match TRBD2. The CDR3 extends over 14 amino acids. V lost 4 bases and J lost 2; bases outside the gene matches: 3. Looked up from germline, CDR1 is MNHEY and CDR2 is SVGAGI.

The table lists this clone with a few counts. V usage is TRBV13 and J usage is TRBJ1-1, with 10 bases fitting TRBD1. V gave up 5 bases and J gave up 5 bases; unmatched junction bases: 2. CDR1 is PRHDT and CDR2 is FYEKMQ in the germline V gene (reference sequence). The length of the CDR3 is 13 residues. The CDR3 nucleotides read TGTGCCAGCAGCCAGGGACAGGGGACTGAAGCTTTCTTT. Translated: CASSQGQGTEAFF.

This chain uses TRBV6-1 with TRBJ1-5; perhaps TRBD1 as D (5 bases). The germline gives CDR1 MNHNS, CDR2 SASEGT. V was cut by 4 bases and J by 6 bases, with 16 bases left in between. This CDR3 contains 15 residues. CDR3 DNA: TGTGCCAGCAGTGGGGATTGGGGGTATAGTCAGCCCCAGCATTTT. The encoded protein is CASSGDWGYSQPQHF.

V usage is TRBV6-5 and J usage is TRBJ1-2; D unresolved. Trimming took off 5 bases at V and 2 bases at J, with 12 bases between the two ends. Germline loops: CDR1 MNHEY, CDR2 SVGAGI. The CDR3 runs 14 residues. The CDR3 DNA reads as TGTGCCAGCAGTCCCGGACGGGAAAACTATGGCTACACCTTC. Translating it yields CASSPGRENYGYTF.

The chain joins TRBV12-5 to TRBJ1-3, with D uncertain. Trimming took off 1 base at V and 3 bases at J, with 4 bases between the two ends. The CDR3 totals 13 residues. The V gene's germline CDR1 is LGHNT and CDR2 FRNRAP. DNA of the CDR3: TGTGCTAGTGGTTTGGGGGGTGGAAACACCATATATTTT. It specifies CASGLGGGNTIYF.

The chain joins TRBV19 to TRBJ2-1, with a weak D call TRBD1 (5 bases). Germline CDR1 and CDR2: LNHDA and SQIVND (reference sequence). The CDR3 has 12 residues. The V end was cut by 3 bases, the J end by 5 bases, with 5 bases between. The CDR3 DNA reads TGTGCCAGTAGTATGGGGCACAATGAGCAGTTCTTC. Its protein is CASSMGHNEQFF.

The chain recombines TRBV5-6 with TRBJ2-5, with a weak D call TRBD1 (5 bases). CDR1 and CDR2 (germline): SGHDT, YYEEEE. Trimming cost V 4 bases and J 1 base, with 11 bases left between them. There are 14 residues in the CDR3. The CDR3 sequence is CASSHRQTQETQYF. In DNA form, the CDR3 reads TGTGCCAGCAGCCATCGACAGACCCAAGAGACCCAGTACTTC.

This clone appeared a few times. The J gene is TRBJ1-5, the V gene TRBV7-9, with D possibly TRBD1 on 6 matching bases. Trimming stripped 5 bases from V and 2 bases from J, with 19 bases between. In germline, CDR1 is SEHNR, CDR2 FQNEAQ (reference sequence). The CDR3 contains 17 residues. The CDR3 here is CASSHYYGEGGNQPQHF. In DNA, the CDR3 is TGTGCCAGCAGCCACTATTATGGGGAGGGGGGCAATCAGCCCCAGCATTTT.

The chain employs TRBV9 and TRBJ1-3; tentative D call: TRBD1 (5 bases). V was shortened by 3 bases and J by 1 base, with 11 bases between the two germline ends. The germline CDR1 and CDR2 sequences are SGDLS and YYNGEE. The CDR3 sequence is 15 residues long. The CDR3 DNA follows: TGTGCCAGCAGCGGATGGGGGGTATCTGGAAACACCATATATTTT. Translation gives CASSGWGVSGNTIYF.

About this clone: This sample includes further DNA sequences coding for the same CDR3. The V and J genes are TRBV5-1 and TRBJ1-1; D might be TRBD1 (5 bases). This CDR3 contains 14 residues. In germline, CDR1 is SGHRS, CDR2 YFSETQ. V was clipped by 0 bases and J by 1 base, with 7 bases between them. The CDR3 DNA follows: TGCGCCAGCAGCTTGGAAAGGGGGAACACTGAAGCTTTCTTT. Amino acids: CASSLERGNTEAFF.

This clone occurred a few times. This chain links TRBV5-4 with TRBJ1-2; D may be TRBD1 (6 bases). V was clipped by 3 bases and J by 4 bases, with 13 bases between them. This CDR3 is 14 amino acids long. From germline, CDR1 is SGHNT and CDR2 YYREEE (reference sequence). The CDR3 spells CASSSGVEGYGYTF. Written as DNA, the CDR3 is TGTGCCAGCAGCTCAGGGGTGGAGGGCTATGGCTACACCTTC.

This clone was seen a handful of times. The J gene is TRBJ2-3, the V gene TRBV19; D is unresolved. Germline CDR1 is LNHDA and CDR2 is SQIVND (reference sequence). This CDR3 is built from 14 residues. Trimming removed 1 base from V and 2 bases from J, with 7 bases in between. The CDR3 bases are TGTGCCAGTAGTATAGGAATGTCCACAGATACGCAGTATTTT. Translated, it gives CASSIGMSTDTQYF.

V and J are TRBV7-2 and TRBJ1-1; the D gene is possibly TRBD1 (5 bases). V was trimmed by 4 bases and J by 0 bases, leaving 12 bases between them. The CDR3 contains 15 residues. Germline CDR1 SGHTA, CDR2 FQGNSA. The CDR3 sequence: CASSWGDPVNTEAFF. The DNA for the CDR3 is TGTGCCAGCAGCTGGGGGGACCCGGTGAACACTGAAGCTTTCTTT.

The chain employs TRBV11-2 and TRBJ2-5; no definite D call. Trimming shortened V by 2 bases and J by 0 bases, and 4 bases separated the two germline ends. Germline values: CDR1 SGHAT, CDR2 FQNNGV. This CDR3 has 13 residues. The CDR3 DNA reads TGTGCCAGCAGCTTACGCGACCAAGAGACCCAGTACTTC. It codes for CASSLRDQETQYF.

This chain joins TRBV30 and TRBJ2-2; D remains unclear. The V end was cut by 4 bases, the J end by 3 bases, with 12 bases between. Germline V gene lookup returns CDR1 GTSNPN and CDR2 SVGIG (reference sequence). The CDR3 is 14 residues long. Here the CDR3 reads CAWTHLPDTGELFF. CDR3 DNA: TGTGCCTGGACACATCTCCCGGACACCGGGGAGCTGTTTTTT. The full variable domain, rest sourced from reference TRBV30 and TRBJ2-2, is SQTIHQWPATLVQPVGSPLSLECTVEGTSNPNLYWYRQAAGRGLQLLFYSVGIGQISSEVPQNLSASRPQDRQFILSSKKLLLSDSGFYLCAWTHLPDTGELFFGEGSRLTVL.

V is TRBV7-9 and J is TRBJ1-1, with D uncertain. Trimming cost V 5 bases and J 2 bases, with 27 bases left between them. Germline CDR1 reads SEHNR; CDR2 reads FQNEAQ (reference sequence). CDR3 length: 19 amino acids. The CDR3 protein is CASSADPRTVGRANTEAFF. CDR3 DNA sequence: TGTGCCAGCAGCGCCGACCCAAGGACGGTCGGTCGGGCCAACACTGAAGCTTTCTTT.

The chain is built from TRBV6-6 and TRBJ1-3, with TRBD1 matching over 11 bases. The CDR3 length is 13 residues. Trimming cost V 2 bases and J 14 bases; bases outside gene matches: 5. The germline V gene has CDR1 MNHNY and CDR2 SVGAGI (reference sequence). The DNA of the CDR3 is TGTGCCAGCAGTTACGCAGGACAGGGGGCCGTATATTTT. Protein: CASSYAGQGAVYF.

As for this clone: This sample also contains other DNA sequences that code for the same CDR3. This chain uses TRBV18 with TRBJ2-7; D gene ambiguous. The CDR3 runs 12 residues. Germline V gene lookup returns CDR1 KGHSH and CDR2 LQKENI. Trimming removed 2 bases from V and 2 bases from J, with 4 bases in between. For the CDR3, the DNA is TGTGCCAGCTCACCAAACACCTACGAGCAGTACTTC. It encodes CASSPNTYEQYF.

J is TRBJ2-7 and V is TRBV6-6; tentatively, D is TRBD2 (6 bases). Trimming stripped 7 bases from V and 3 bases from J, with 16 bases between. CDR1 and CDR2 (germline): MNHNY, SVGAGI (reference sequence). The CDR3 sequence is 14 residues long. CDR3 sequence reads: CASKNLAFNYEQYF. The CDR3 nucleotides are TGTGCCAGCAAAAATCTAGCGTTTAACTACGAGCAGTACTTC.